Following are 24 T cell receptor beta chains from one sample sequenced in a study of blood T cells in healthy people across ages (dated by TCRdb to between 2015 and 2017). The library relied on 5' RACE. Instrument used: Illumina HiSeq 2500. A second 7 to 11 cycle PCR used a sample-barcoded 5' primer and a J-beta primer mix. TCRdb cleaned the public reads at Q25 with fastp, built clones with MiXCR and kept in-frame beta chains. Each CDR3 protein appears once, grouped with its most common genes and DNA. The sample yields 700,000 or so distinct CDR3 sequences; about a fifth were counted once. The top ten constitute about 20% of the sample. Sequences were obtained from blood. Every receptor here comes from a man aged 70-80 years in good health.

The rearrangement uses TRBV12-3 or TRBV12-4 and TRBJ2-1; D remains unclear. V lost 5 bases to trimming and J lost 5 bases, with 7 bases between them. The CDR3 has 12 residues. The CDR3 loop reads CASSRKDNEQFF. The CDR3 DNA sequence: TGTGCCAGCAGTCGGAAGGACAATGAGCAGTTCTTC.

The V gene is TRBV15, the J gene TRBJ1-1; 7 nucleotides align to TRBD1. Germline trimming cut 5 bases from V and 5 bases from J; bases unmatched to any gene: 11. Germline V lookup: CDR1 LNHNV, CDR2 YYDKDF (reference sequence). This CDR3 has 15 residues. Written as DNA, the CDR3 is TGTGCCACCAGCGGGCAGACAGGGAGGCGGACTGAAGCTTTCTTT. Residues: CATSGQTGRRTEAFF.

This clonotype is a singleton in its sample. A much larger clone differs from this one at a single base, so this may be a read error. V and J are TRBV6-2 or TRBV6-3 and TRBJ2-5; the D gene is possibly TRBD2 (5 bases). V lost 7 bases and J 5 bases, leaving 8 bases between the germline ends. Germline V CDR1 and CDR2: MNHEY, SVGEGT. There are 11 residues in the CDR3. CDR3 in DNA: TGTGCCAGCATCGGCGGGGAGACCCAGTACTTC. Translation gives CASIGGETQYF.

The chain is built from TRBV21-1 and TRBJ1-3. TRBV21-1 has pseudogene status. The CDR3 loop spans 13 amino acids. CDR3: CASSSFRLDTIYF. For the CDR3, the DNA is TGTGCCAGCAGCTCTTTCCGCCTCGACACCATATATTTT.

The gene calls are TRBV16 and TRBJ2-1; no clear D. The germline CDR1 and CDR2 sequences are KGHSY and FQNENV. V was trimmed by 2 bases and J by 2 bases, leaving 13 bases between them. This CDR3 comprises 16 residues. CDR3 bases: TGTGCCAGCAGCCAAATCCTTAGCCTAGCCTACAATGAGCAGTTCTTC. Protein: CASSQILSLAYNEQFF.

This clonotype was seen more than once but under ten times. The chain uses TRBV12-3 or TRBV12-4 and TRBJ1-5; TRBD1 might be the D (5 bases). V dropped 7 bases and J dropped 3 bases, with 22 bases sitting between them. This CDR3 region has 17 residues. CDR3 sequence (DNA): TGTGCCAGCACCTCTCCCCTCAGGGCGTACTCCAATCAGCCCCAGCATTTT. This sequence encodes CASTSPLRAYSNQPQHF.

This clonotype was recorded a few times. This chain's CDR3 is CASSKTGGGYEQYV. The CDR3 region has the DNA TGTGCCAGCAGCAAGACAGGGGGTGGGTACGAGCAGTACGTC. The V gene is TRBV7-9, the J gene TRBJ2-7; the match to TRBD1 covers 9 bases. Per the germline V gene, CDR1 is SEHNR and CDR2 is FQNEAQ (reference sequence). Trimming removed 5 bases from V and 4 bases from J; junction bases left unmatched: 6. This CDR3 is 14 amino acids long.

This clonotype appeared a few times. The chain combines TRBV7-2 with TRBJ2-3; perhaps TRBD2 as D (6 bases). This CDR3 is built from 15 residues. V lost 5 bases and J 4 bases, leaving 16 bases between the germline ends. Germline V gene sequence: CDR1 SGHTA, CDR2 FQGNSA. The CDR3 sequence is CASSLRLVGADTQYF. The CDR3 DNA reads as TGTGCCAGCAGCCTCCGACTAGTTGGGGCAGATACGCAGTATTTT.

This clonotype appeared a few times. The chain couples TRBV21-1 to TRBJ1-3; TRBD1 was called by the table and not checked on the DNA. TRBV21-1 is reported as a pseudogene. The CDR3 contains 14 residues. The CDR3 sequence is CASSKGRGGNTIYF. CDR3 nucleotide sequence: TGTGCCAGCAGCAAAGGCAGGGGCGGAAACACCATATATTTT.

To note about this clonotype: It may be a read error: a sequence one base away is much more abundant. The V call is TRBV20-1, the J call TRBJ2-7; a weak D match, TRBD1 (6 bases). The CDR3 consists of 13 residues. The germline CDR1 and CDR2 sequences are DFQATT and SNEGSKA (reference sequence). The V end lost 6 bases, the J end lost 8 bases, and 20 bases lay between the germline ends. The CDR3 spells CSALPWTDSKQYF. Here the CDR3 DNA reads TGCAGTGCCCTCCCCTGGACGGACAGTAAGCAGTACTTC.

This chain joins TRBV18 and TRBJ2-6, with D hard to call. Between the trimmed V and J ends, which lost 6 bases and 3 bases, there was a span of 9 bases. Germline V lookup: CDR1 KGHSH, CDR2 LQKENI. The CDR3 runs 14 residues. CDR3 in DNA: TGTGCCAGCTCCACTACGGGTGGGGCCAACGTCCTGACTTTC. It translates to CASSTTGGANVLTF.

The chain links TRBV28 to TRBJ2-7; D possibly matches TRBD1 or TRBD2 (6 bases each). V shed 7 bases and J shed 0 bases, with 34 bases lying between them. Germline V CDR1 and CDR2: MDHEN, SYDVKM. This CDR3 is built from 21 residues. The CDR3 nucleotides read TGTGCCAGCACTCTAGGACAGTCCCCCTCGTTTGGGCGGGGTTACTCCTACGAGCAGTACTTC. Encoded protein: CASTLGQSPSFGRGYSYEQYF.

DNA of the CDR3: TGTGCCAGTAGTATAAAGGGTCGTCGAGAGACCCAGTACTTC. It is translated as CASSIKGRRETQYF. This chain joins TRBV19 and TRBJ2-5; no reliable D call. V was clipped by 2 bases and J by 4 bases, with 11 bases between them. The CDR3 has 14 residues. The germline V gene encodes CDR1 LNHDA and CDR2 SQIVND (reference sequence).

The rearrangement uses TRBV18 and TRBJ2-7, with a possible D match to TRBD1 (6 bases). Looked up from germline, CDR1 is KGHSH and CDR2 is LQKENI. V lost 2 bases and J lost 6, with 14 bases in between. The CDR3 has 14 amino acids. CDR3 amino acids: CASSPKDSSSEQYF. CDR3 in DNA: TGTGCCAGCTCACCAAAGGACAGCTCTTCCGAGCAGTACTTC. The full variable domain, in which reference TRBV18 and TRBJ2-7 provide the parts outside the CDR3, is NAGVMQNPRHLVRRRGQEARLRCSPMKGHSHVYWYRQLPEEGLKFMVYLQKENIIDESGMPKERFSAEFPKEGPSILRIQQVVRGDSAAYFCASSPKDSSSEQYFGPGTRLTVT.

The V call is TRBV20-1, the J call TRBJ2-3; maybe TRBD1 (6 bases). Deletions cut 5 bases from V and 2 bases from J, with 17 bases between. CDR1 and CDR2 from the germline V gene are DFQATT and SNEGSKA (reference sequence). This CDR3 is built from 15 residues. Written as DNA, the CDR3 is TGCAGTGCTGGACACCGGGACACAGCCACAGATACGCAGTATTTT. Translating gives CSAGHRDTATDTQYF.

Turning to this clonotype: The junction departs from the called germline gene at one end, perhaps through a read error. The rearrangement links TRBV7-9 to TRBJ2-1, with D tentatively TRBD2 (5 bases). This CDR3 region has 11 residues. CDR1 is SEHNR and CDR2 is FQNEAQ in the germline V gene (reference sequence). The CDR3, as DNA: TGTTCCAGCGGCAGATACAATGAGCAGTTCTTC. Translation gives CSSGRYNEQFF.

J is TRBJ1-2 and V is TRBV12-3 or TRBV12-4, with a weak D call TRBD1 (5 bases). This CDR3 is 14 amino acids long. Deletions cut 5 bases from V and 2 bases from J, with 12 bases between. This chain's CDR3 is CASSMGLPNYGYTF. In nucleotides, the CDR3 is TGTGCCAGCAGTATGGGACTCCCAAACTATGGCTACACCTTC.

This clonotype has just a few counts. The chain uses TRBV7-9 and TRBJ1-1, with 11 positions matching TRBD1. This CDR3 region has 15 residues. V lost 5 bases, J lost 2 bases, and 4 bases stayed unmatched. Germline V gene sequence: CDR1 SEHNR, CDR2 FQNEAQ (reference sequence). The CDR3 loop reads CASSGTGGRNTEAFF. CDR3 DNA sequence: TGTGCCAGCAGCGGGACAGGGGGAAGAAACACTGAAGCTTTCTTT.

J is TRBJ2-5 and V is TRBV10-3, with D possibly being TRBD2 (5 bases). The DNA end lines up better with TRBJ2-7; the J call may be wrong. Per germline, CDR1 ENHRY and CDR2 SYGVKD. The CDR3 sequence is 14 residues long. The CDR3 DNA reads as TGTGCCATCAGGAGGGAGAGCGGAGGCAGCGAGCAGTACTTC. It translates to CAIRRESGGSEQYF.

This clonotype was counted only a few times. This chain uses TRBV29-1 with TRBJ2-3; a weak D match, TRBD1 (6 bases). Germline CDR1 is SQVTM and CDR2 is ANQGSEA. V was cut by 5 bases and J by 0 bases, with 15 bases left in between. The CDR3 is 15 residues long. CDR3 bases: TGCAGCGTTACCCAACAGGGATGGAGCACAGATACGCAGTATTTT. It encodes CSVTQQGWSTDTQYF.

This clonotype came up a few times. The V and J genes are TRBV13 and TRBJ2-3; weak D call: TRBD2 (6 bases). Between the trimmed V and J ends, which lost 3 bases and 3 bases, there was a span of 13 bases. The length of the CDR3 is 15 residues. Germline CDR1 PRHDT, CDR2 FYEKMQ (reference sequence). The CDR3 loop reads CASSFRGGRTDTQYF. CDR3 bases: TGTGCCAGCAGCTTTAGAGGAGGGCGGACAGATACGCAGTATTTT.

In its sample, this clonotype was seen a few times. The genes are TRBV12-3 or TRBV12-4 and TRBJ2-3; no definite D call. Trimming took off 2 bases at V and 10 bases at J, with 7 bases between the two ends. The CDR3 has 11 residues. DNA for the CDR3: TGTGCCAGCAGTTTAAGCACAGCGCAGTATTTT. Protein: CASSLSTAQYF.

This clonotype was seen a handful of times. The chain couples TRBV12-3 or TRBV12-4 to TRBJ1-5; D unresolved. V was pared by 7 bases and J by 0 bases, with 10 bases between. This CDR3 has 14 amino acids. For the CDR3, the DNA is TGTGCCAGCAAAGGCAGTTATAGCAATCAGCCCCAGCATTTT. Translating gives CASKGSYSNQPQHF.

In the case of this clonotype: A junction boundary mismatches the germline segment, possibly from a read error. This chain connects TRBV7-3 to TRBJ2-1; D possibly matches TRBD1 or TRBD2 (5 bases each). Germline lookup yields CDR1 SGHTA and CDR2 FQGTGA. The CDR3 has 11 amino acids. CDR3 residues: CASSLIGAGLF. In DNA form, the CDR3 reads TGTGCCAGCAGCTTAATCGGGGCCGGCCTCTTC.